A single sample is the source of the 8 T cell receptor beta chains below, sequenced in a study of blood T cell repertoires in COVID-19. The repertoire was sequenced with immunoSEQ multiplex PCR; TCRdb's copy has only in-frame clones and lacks some. The sample lists 300,000 to 400,000 clones, roughly 87% occurring once. Sequencing was carried out using peripheral blood. The receptor source for this set is a man under 40 with COVID-19, enrolled during active disease.

The chain links TRBV27 to TRBJ1-5; 7 bases agree with TRBD1. The CDR3 runs to 13 residues. Germline lookup yields CDR1 MNHEY and CDR2 SMNVEV (reference sequence). V trimming: 4 bases; J trimming: 7 bases; junction bases outside the gene matches: 4. CDR3 protein: CASSSRGGQPQHF. The DNA for the CDR3 is TGTGCCAGCAGTTCGAGAGGGGGCCAGCCCCAGCATTTT.

The V call is TRBV11-3, the J call TRBJ2-3; 8 bases fit TRBD1. Per the germline V gene, CDR1 is SGHNT and CDR2 is YENEEA. V gave up 4 bases and J gave up 4 bases; unmatched junction bases: 4. There are 14 residues in the CDR3. The CDR3 here is CASSSRGQADTQYF. The CDR3 DNA reads as TGTGCCAGCAGCTCCAGGGGGCAGGCAGATACGCAGTATTTT.

Remarks on this clone: Because the CDR3's place on the DNA is in doubt, the DNA is left out and the CDR3 is given as listed by TCRdb. The chain joins TRBV19 to TRBJ2-7; TRBD2, the table's D call, was not compared with the DNA. The CDR3 spans 14 amino acids, including both terminal residues. The germline V gene has CDR1 LNHDA and CDR2 SQIVND (reference sequence). The CDR3 region is CASTSVSNSYEQYF.

The table lists this clone with a few counts. V usage is TRBV2 and J usage is TRBJ2-2; 7 bases are shared with TRBD2. Per germline, CDR1 SNHLY and CDR2 FYNNEI. CDR3 length: 15 residues. V was clipped by 4 bases and J by 0 bases; unmatched bases: 2. CDR3 DNA sequence: TGTGCCAGCAGTGGCGGGGGAGCGAACACCGGGGAGCTGTTTTTT. Its translation: CASSGGGANTGELFF.

This rearrangement joins TRBV29-1 to TRBJ2-1, with a weak D call TRBD2 (6 bases). The CDR3 has 14 amino acids. With 2 bases removed from V and 6 bases from J, the gap between germline ends came to 14 bases. Looked up from germline, CDR1 is SQVTM and CDR2 is ANQGSEA. The CDR3 region is CSVERLGKGNEQFF. The CDR3 DNA sequence: TGCAGCGTTGAAAGACTAGGAAAGGGCAATGAGCAGTTCTTC.

The rearrangement links TRBV5-4 to TRBJ2-3; TRBD2 matches 11 bases. V was pared by 2 bases and J by 3 bases, with 11 bases of the junction left unmatched. CDR3 length equals 18 residues. CDR1 is SGHNT, CDR2 YYREEE, per germline (reference sequence). The CDR3 sequence is CASSFLAGGPGLTDTQYF. The CDR3 nucleotides are TGTGCCAGCAGCTTCTTAGCGGGGGGGCCAGGGTTAACAGATACGCAGTATTTT.

The chain has TRBV2 and TRBJ2-2, with D possibly TRBD2 on 5 matching bases. CDR1 is SNHLY and CDR2 is FYNNEI in the germline V gene. This CDR3 is 12 amino acids long. Trimming left V 10 bases short and J 6 bases short, with 12 bases between. The CDR3 bases are TGTGCCACGCGGAGGATTGCCGGGGAGCTGTTTTTT. Translating it yields CATRRIAGELFF.

J is TRBJ2-7 and V is TRBV5-6; 9 positions match TRBD1. The CDR3 has 15 amino acids. Germline V lookup: CDR1 SGHDT, CDR2 YYEEEE. The V segment lost 4 bases and the J segment 6 bases; nucleotides outside the gene matches: 11. CDR3 amino acids: CASSPGQGPLSEQYF. The CDR3 bases are TGTGCCAGCAGCCCTGGACAGGGGCCACTTTCCGAGCAGTACTTC.